This T cell receptor beta chain was identified during a study of T cell responses to AZD1222 COVID-19 vaccine. Study-level results: Close to half of all spike-specific TCRs reportedly target regions of the variants that are unmutated. Vaccine-associated CD4 TCRs ranged over spike, dominating at 160-218 and 743-854. After the peak T cell response, and only then, were repertoires sampled.

Points on this clone: Antigen: not known.

This table comes from immunoSEQ multiplex PCR, and its TCRdb copy is limited to in-frame clones, with some not included. The sample records about 140,000 clones, 85% being singletons. This TCR came from an adult who received the MenACWY meningococcal vaccine as a control. Sample: peripheral blood, taken 28 days after the second dose of the MenACWY control vaccine.

CDR3 region: CASSLTDYSGNTIYF. The CDR3, as DNA: TGTGCCAGCAGTTTGACAGACTACTCTGGAAACACCATATATTTT. The chain has TRBV28 and TRBJ1-3, with a tentative D call TRBD1 (5 bases). The V end was cut by 3 bases, the J end by 0 bases, with 9 bases between. CDR3 size: 15 residues. Germline V CDR1 and CDR2: MDHEN, SYDVKM.